This T cell receptor beta chain comes out of a study of stem cell transplantation in POMP-related autoinflammatory disease. For the study at large: Through one year post-transplant, neutrophils and platelets were 100% of graft donor origin.

About this clone: The antigen is unknown.

The study, taken as a whole, reports: Unique TRB V-J gene pairings were limited in number in patients with PRAID.

The CDR3 runs 16 residues. Per germline, CDR1 MNHEY and CDR2 SVGAGI. Trimming took 4 bases from V and 2 from J; bases not matched to a gene: 6. Assay used: immunoSEQ multiplex PCR; TCRdb lists only in-frame clones, some missing. This table has over 60,000 clones, more than 75% appearing once. The clonotype was recovered from a human patient with POMP-related autoinflammation and immune dysregulation (PRAID). These T cells may partly come from the graft donor. V is TRBV6-5 and J is TRBJ2-7; 12 bases are a match to TRBD2. Sequences were derived from CD4+ T cells from PBMCs, sampled after stem cell transplantation. CDR3 sequence reads: CASSSGLAGIPYEQYF. The CDR3 DNA reads as TGTGCCAGCAGTTCCGGACTAGCGGGAATCCCCTACGAGCAGTACTTC.